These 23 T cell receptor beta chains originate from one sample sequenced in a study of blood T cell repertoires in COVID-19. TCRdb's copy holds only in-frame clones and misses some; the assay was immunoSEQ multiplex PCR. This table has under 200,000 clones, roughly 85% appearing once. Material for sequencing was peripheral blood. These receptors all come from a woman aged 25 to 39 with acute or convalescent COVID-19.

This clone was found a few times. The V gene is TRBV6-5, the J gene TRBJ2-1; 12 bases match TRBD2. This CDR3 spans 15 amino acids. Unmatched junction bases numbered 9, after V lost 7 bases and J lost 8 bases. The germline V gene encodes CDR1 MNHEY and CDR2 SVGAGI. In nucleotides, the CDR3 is TGTGCCAGCACTAAACTAGCGGGGGGTGGTTATGAGCAGTTCTTC. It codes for CASTKLAGGGYEQFF.

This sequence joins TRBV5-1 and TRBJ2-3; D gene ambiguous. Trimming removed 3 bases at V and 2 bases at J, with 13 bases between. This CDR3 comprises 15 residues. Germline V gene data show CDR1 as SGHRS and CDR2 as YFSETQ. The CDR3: CASSSDRRFTDTQYF. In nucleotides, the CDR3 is TGCGCCAGCAGCTCTGATCGGAGATTCACAGATACGCAGTATTTT. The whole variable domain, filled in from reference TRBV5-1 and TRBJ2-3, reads KAGVTQTPRYLIKTRGQQVTLSCSPISGHRSVSWYQQTPGQGLQFLFEYFSETQRNKGNFPGRFSGRQFSNSRSEMNVSTLELGDSALYLCASSSDRRFTDTQYFGPGTRLTVL.

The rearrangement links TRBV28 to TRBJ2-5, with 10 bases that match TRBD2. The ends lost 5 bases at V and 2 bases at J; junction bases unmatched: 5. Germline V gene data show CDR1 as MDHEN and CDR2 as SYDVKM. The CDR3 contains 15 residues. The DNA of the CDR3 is TGTGCCAGCAGTCCCCCGACTAGCGGGCAAGAGACCCAGTACTTC. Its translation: CASSPPTSGQETQYF.

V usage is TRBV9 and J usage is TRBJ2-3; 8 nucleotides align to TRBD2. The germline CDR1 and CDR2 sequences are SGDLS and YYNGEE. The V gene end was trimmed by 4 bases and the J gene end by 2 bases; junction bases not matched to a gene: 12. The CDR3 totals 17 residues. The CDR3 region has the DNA TGTGCCAGCAGCCCATGGGCGGGGGGAACGTACACAGATACGCAGTATTTT. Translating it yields CASSPWAGGTYTDTQYF. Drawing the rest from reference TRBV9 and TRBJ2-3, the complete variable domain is DSGVTQTPKHLITATGQRVTLRCSPRSGDLSVYWYQQSLDQGLQFLIQYYNGEERAKGNILERFSAQQFPDLHSELNLSSLELGDSALYFCASSPWAGGTYTDTQYFGPGTRLTVL.

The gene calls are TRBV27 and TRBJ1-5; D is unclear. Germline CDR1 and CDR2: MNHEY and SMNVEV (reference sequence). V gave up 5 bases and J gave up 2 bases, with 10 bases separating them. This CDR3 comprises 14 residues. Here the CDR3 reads CASSTSTGNQPQHF. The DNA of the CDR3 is TGTGCCAGCAGTACGTCAACTGGCAATCAGCCCCAGCATTTT.

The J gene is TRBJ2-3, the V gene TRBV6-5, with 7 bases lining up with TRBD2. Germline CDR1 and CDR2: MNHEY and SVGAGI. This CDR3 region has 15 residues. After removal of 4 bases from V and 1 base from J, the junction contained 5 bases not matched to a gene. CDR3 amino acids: CASSLRTSGTDTQYF. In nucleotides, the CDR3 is TGTGCCAGCAGTTTACGAACTAGCGGCACAGATACGCAGTATTTT.

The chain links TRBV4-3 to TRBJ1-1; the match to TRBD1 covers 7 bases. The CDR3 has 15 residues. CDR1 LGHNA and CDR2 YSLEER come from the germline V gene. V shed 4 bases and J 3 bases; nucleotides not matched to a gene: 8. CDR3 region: CASSLRGQGDTEAFF. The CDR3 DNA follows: TGCGCCAGCAGCCTAAGGGGGCAGGGGGACACTGAAGCTTTCTTT.

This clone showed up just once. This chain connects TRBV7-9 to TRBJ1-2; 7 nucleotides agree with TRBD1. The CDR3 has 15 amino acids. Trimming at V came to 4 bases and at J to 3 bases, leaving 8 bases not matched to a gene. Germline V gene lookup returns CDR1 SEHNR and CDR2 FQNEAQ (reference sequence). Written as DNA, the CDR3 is TGTGCCAGCAGCTCCCGACCGACAGGGTACTATGGCTACACCTTC. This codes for CASSSRPTGYYGYTF.

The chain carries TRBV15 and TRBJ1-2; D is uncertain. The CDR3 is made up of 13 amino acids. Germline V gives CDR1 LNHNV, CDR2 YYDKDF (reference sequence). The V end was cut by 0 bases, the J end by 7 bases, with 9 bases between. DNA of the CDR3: TGTGCCACCAGCAGAGAGGGTTACAGTGGCTACACCTTC. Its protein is CATSREGYSGYTF.

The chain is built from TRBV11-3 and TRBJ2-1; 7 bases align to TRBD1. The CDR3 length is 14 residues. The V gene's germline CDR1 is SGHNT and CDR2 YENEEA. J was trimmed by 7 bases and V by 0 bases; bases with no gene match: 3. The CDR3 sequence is CASSLEPQGNEQFF. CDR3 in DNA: TGTGCCAGCAGCTTAGAGCCACAGGGGAATGAGCAGTTCTTC.

CDR3 residues: CACSQAGYEQYF. The CDR3 DNA is TGTGCCTGCTCACAGGCGGGATACGAGCAGTACTTC. V usage is TRBV30 and J usage is TRBJ2-7; tentatively, D is TRBD2 (6 bases). Looked up from germline, CDR1 is GTSNPN and CDR2 is SVGIG (reference sequence). V shed 6 bases and J shed 4 bases, with 13 bases lying between them. CDR3 size: 12 residues.

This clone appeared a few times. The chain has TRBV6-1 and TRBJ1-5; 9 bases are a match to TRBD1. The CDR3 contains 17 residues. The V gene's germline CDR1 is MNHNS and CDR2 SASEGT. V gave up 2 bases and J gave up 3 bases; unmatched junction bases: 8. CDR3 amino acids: CASSEPNRGRPNQPQHF. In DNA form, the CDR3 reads TGTGCCAGCAGTGAACCAAACAGGGGGCGTCCCAATCAGCCCCAGCATTTT.

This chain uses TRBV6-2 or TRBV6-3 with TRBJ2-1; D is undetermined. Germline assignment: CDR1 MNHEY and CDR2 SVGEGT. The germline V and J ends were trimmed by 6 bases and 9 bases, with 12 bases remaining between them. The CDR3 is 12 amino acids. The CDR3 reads CASSLGLREQFF. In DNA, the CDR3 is TGTGCCAGCAGCCTCGGGTTACGTGAGCAGTTCTTC.

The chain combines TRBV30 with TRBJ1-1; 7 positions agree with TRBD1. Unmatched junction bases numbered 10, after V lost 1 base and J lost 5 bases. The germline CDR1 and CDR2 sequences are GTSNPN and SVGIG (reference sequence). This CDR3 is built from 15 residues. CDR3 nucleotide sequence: TGTGCCTGGAGTGGACAGGGCCGTGGGTTGACTGAAGCTTTCTTT. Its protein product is CAWSGQGRGLTEAFF.

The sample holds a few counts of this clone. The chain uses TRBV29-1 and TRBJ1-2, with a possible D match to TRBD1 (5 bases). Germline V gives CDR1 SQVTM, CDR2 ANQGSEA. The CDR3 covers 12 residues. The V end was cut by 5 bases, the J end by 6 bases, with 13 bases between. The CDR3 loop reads CSVWGGENGYTF. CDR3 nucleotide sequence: TGCAGCGTTTGGGGAGGGGAAAATGGCTACACCTTC.

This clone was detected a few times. The DNA of the CDR3 is TGTGCCAGCAGCTTGGACTTGACAGGTGGCCCGAGCTACACCTTC. It encodes CASSLDLTGGPSYTF. This sequence joins TRBV5-4 and TRBJ1-2, with a weak D call TRBD1 (6 bases). The germline V gene has CDR1 SGHNT and CDR2 YYREEE (reference sequence). The CDR3 is 15 amino acids. V lost 0 bases to trimming and J lost 9 bases, with 18 bases between them.

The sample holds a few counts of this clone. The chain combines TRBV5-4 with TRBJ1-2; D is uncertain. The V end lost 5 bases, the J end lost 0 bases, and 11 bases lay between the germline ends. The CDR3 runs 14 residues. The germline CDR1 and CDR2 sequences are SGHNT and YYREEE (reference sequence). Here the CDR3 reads CASRTSGTNYGYTF. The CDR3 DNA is TGTGCCAGCAGGACATCCGGCACTAACTATGGCTACACCTTC.

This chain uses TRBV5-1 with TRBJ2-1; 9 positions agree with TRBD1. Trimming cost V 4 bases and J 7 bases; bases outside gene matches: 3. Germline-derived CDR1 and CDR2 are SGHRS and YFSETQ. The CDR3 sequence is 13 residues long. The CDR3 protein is CASSTGQGNEQFF. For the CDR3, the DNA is TGCGCCAGCAGCACGGGACAGGGAAATGAGCAGTTCTTC.

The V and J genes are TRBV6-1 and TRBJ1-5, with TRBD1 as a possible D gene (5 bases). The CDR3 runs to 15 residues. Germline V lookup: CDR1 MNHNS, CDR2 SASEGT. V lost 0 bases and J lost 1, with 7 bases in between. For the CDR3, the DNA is TGTGCCAGCAGTGAAGCGCAGGGCAGCAATCAGCCCCAGCATTTT. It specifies CASSEAQGSNQPQHF.

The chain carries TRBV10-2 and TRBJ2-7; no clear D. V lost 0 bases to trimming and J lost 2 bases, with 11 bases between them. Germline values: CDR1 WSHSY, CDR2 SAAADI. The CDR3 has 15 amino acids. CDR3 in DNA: TGCGCCAGCAGTGAGTCGAGCAGGAACCCCTACGAGCAGTACTTC. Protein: CASSESSRNPYEQYF.

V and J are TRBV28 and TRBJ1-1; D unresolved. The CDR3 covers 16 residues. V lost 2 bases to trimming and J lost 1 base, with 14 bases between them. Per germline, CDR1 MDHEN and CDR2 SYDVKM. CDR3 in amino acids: CASSLVLGVGNTEAFF. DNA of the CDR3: TGTGCCAGCAGTTTAGTTCTCGGGGTCGGGAACACTGAAGCTTTCTTT.

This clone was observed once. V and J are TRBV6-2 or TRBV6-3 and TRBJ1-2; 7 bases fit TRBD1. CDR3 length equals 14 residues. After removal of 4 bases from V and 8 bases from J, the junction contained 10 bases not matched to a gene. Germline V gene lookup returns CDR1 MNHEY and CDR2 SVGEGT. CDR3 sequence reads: CASSFSETGLGYTF. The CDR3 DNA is TGTGCCAGCAGTTTTTCGGAGACAGGGCTGGGCTACACCTTC.

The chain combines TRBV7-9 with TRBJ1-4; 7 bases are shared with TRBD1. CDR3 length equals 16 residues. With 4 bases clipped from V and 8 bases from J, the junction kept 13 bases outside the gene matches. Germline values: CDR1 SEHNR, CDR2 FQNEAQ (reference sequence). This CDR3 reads CASSSETGHWREKLFF. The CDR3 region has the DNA TGTGCCAGCAGCTCGGAGACAGGGCATTGGCGGGAAAAACTGTTTTTT.